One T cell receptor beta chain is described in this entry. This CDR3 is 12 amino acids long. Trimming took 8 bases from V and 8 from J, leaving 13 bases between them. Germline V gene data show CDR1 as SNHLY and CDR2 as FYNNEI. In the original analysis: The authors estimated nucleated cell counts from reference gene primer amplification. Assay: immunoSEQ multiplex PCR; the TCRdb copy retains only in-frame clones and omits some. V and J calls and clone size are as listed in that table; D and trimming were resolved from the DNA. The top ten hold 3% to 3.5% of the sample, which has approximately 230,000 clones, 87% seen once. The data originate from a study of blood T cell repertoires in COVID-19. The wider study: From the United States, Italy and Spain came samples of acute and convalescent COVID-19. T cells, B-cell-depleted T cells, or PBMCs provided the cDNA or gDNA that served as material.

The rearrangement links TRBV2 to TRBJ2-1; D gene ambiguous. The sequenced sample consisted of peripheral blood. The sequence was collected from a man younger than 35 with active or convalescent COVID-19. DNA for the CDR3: TGTGCCAGCCACCCCCCCGAGGATGAGCAGTTCTTC. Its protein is CASHPPEDEQFF.